The T cell receptor (beta chain) under discussion was sequenced for a study of cytomegalovirus exposure and HLA in healthy donors (TCRdb year 2017). Notes on the research overall: An earlier analysis of some 620 of the donors reported 276 Gb of sequence data and around 100 million unique TCR beta sequences obtained from around 170 million T cells. Rather than using new phenotypic data, the later analysis identified candidate immune exposures from TCR beta sequences and from how often those sequences occurred across donors. Donor age, sex, ethnicity and CMV serostatus were collected together with the repertoire data. Roughly 300 gigabases of sequencing data and approximately 85 million unique TCR sequences were included in an early release covering over 600 HLA-typed donors. In addition to the first cohort of about 650 subjects, a separate validation cohort of some 120 different subjects was used. Typing coverage differed by locus: A, B, C, DRB1 and DQB1 were typed in about 629-630 donors, DQA1 in 522, DPA1 in around 610, and DPB1 in roughly 470. A later analysis re-analyzed previously published TCR beta repertoires from several hundred donors and added high-resolution HLA genotyping to study TCR occurrence patterns. On average, roughly 240,000 unique TCR beta nucleotide sequences were sequenced per donor among about 400 genotyped donors of the cohort, with 15% to 20% of those sequences being non-productive. A few DR-DQ haplotypes were treated as single units for association and clustering because of strong linkage in the cohort. The study used immunosequencing to profile the T cell repertoires of under 700 subjects and linked those repertoires to cytomegalovirus serostatus. Of the roughly 400 genotyped donors, approximately 81% were placed in the genetic ancestry cluster associated with self-reported Caucasian donors. A later genetic analysis took genome-wide SNP genotypes for about 55% of the 666 donors and used that subset as a discovery cohort. The study aimed to test whether signatures of past pathogen exposure could be identified by cataloging public T cell receptors. HLA typing covered class I and class II loci at four-digit resolution. To predict cytomegalovirus infection status, the study combined high-throughput TCR immunosequencing, statistical association of individual TCRs with disease status, and machine learning. Every repertoire in the discovery cohort had been generated on one and the same sequencing platform. An earlier analysis of about 620 of the donors applied high-throughput TCR beta sequencing to assess whether each TCR beta V gene segment acted as functional or pseudogenic. Beyond this particular receptor, the publication reports: Some IMGT-functional V segments, including TRBV6-2 and TRBV6-3, could not be distinguished by the 87-base-pair reads and were therefore excluded. The earlier analysis of some 560 of the donors excluded some 15 rarely observed V segments, including chromosome 9 orphons, because counts were too low. Strong co-occurrence of HLA alleles, especially DR and DQ, made assigning TCR associations to individual alleles difficult. HLA typing was unavailable for some donors at each locus, so association tests used only the typed subset. A cluster of highly shared sequence variants was judged likely to be a technical artifact of the sequencing pipeline. A later analysis associated 16,951 TCR beta sequences with specific HLA alleles at a false discovery rate of 0.05. A further reported finding was that TCR beta sequences accurately predicted the HLA-A and HLA-B alleles for most subjects in the first cohort. In a later analysis, the rate of TCR association differed among HLA loci, with DRB1 alleles having the most associated TCRs and HLA-C alleles having the fewest. An earlier analysis of approximately 600 of the donors showed that most TCR beta V segments appeared in productive rearrangements either about 87% or about 30% of the time, which broadly matched IMGT annotations. Most TCR sequences were seen in very few donors, while some public TCRs were found in many individuals. The only immune exposure information available for the cohort was CMV serostatus. A total of fewer than 200 TCR beta chains were listed by the study as associated with cytomegalovirus. Sequencing depth was assumed to be roughly uniform across donors in the presence/absence analyses, though that assumption may not hold. In vitro tests confirmed that a few of the cytomegalovirus-associated TCR beta chains recognize cytomegalovirus antigens. Linkage disequilibrium might explain the correlated functional status among segregating V segments, but an unknown experimental factor could not be ruled out. A later analysis reported that several top co-occurrence clusters appeared linked to parvovirus B19, influenza, CMV and Epstein-Barr virus. The cohort was sequenced for TCR beta chains only, and without alpha or paired-chain data the features that could be detected were limited. Cytomegalovirus status was reported to be diagnosed by the classifier with high specificity and sensitivity in both the original and validation cohorts. Most CMV-associated TCR beta chains appeared to be HLA-restricted in a later analysis, and the HLA associations seemed to be driven largely by CMV exposure. A later genetic analysis associated a missense DCLRE1C variant with V-gene and J-gene trimming of TCR beta chains, and an independent cohort replicated the association. In a later analysis, HLA-associated TCR beta chains showed more clonal expansion and lower generation probabilities than non-associated chains that were equally common. A later genetic analysis reported fewer N-insertions in productive TCRs among donors in an Asian-associated ancestry cluster than the roughly 650-donor mean. It was suggested by the authors that the approach could potentially be generalized to other disease states and immunological phenotypes.

About this clone: No cognate antigen has been identified for it. No base quality information exists; no much larger clone differs at one position.

The CDR3 contains 15 residues, cysteine and phenylalanine counted. This entry keeps only the CDR3 DNA: 45 bases, framed from base 1. The V end gives up 3 bases and the J end 4 bases, leaving 6 bases in the junction not matched to a gene. Sequences MNHEY (CDR1) and SMNVEV (CDR2) are obtained from the germline V gene (reference sequence). The method was the immunoSEQ multiplex PCR assay. For the multiplex PCR, a mixture combining 60 forward primers for TCR Vbeta segments and 13 reverse primers for TCR Jbeta segments was used. The CDR3 region of rearranged TCR beta genes was amplified from genomic DNA by a multiplex PCR assay. Amplified TCR beta libraries were sequenced as 87-base-pair reads on the Illumina HiSeq System. The original pipeline was this. A later analysis counted some 74 million unique TCR beta chains across the 666 repertoires, and some 11 million of these chains were shared by at least two donors. To remove PCR and sequencing errors, raw reads were error-corrected and collapsed into unique sequences using a nearest-neighbor algorithm that merged closely related sequences. Alignment of CDR3 sequences to IMGT reference sequences was used to assign V, D and J gene segments. Each retained sequence needed at least a six-nucleotide match to both a V gene segment and a J gene segment. Rearrangements were called productive when the CDR3 lacked stop codons and stayed in frame with V and J; all others were non-productive. Following IMGT convention, CDR3 was defined as the stretch from the second conserved V-encoded cysteine up to the conserved J-encoded phenylalanine. The earlier analysis of approximately 500 of the donors excluded sequences that lacked an unambiguous match to a single V gene segment. In an earlier analysis of a few hundred of the donors, V segments were called functional above 56.7% productive rearrangements and were called segregating when the between-donor standard deviation exceeded 5%. A statistical classification framework was built to diagnose cytomegalovirus status from the catalog of TCR beta chain sequences. A later analysis assigned V and J genes by comparing TCR nucleotide sequences with IMGT/GENE-DB human TR gene sequences. The TCRdist pipeline was used in a later analysis to assign CDR3 sequences and most-parsimonious VDJ recombination scenarios. In a later analysis, every TCR beta chain was defined by the combination of its CDR3 amino acid sequence and its V-gene family, and reads without a unique V-gene family were dropped. As a way to deal with suspected cross-contamination and a sequencing artifact, a later analysis dropped 592 nucleotide sequences that were highly shared and had low generation probability. In a later analysis, a clonal expansion index was calculated for each public chain from normalized within-repertoire ranks of inferred template counts. A later analysis computed generation probabilities with a VDJ recombination model fitted to out-of-frame rearrangements, and checked the results against IGoR. In a later analysis, hypergeometric tests were used to score TCR-TCR, TCR-HLA and TCR-CMV co-occurrence, with a repertoire-size bias correction applied to TCR pairs. False discovery rates were estimated in a later analysis by permuting HLA or CMV assignments 20 times. In a later analysis, co-occurring TCRs were grouped with DBSCAN, and TCRdist sequence similarity was added when clustering was performed within HLA-allele-positive subsets. Co-occurrence clustering excluded repertoires with fewer than 30,000 or more than 120,000 public chains, plus five with anomalous nucleotide sharing. TCRdb's version of the immuneACCESS table is confined to in-frame rearrangements and falls short of the full clone set. An unresolved V gene accounts for under half of the shortfall where checked; the remainder is of unknown origin. V, J and clone size are taken as reported in that table, and D and trimming were inferred from the DNA itself. For this sample the table gives some 150,000 clones, of which around 80% were detected only once. The ten biggest clones cover about 5.6% of the sample.

The cohort comprised more than 550 healthy bone marrow donors. All cohort members were sampled while nominally healthy, although unrecorded immune exposures were likely present. The donor tested CMV seropositive, placing the donor among the 250 to 350 seropositive members of the cohort. Every donor gave a peripheral blood sample, and the peripheral blood mononuclear cells from that sample were used for TCR beta sequencing. Genomic DNA was extracted from the blood cell samples with the Qiagen DNeasy Blood Extraction Kit. The receptor was isolated from a man younger than 40 in good health and CMV-seropositive. Sample: PBMCs. The rearrangement joined TRBV27 to TRBJ2-5; TRBD2 aligns with 9 central bases. The DNA sequence reads TGTGCCAGCAGTTTTGGTCTAGCGGGGTCAGAGACCCAGTACTTC. It translates as CASSFGLAGSETQYF.